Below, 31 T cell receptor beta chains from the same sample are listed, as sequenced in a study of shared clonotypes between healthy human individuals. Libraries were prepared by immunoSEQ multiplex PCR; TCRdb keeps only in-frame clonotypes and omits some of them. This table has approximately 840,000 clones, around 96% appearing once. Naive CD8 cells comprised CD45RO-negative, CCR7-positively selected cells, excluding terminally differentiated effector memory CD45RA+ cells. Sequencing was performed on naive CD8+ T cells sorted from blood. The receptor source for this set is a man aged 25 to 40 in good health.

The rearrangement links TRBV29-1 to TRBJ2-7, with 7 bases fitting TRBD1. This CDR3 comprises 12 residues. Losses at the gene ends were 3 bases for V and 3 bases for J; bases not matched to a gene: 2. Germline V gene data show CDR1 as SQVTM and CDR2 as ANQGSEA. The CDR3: CSVEDRNYEQYF. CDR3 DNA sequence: TGCAGCGTTGAGGACAGGAACTACGAGCAGTACTTC.

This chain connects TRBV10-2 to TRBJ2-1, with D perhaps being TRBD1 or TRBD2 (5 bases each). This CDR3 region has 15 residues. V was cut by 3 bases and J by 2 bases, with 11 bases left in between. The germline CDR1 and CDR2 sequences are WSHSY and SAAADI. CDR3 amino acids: CASSDGDQPYNEQFF. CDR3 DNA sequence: TGCGCCAGCAGTGACGGGGACCAACCCTACAATGAGCAGTTCTTC.

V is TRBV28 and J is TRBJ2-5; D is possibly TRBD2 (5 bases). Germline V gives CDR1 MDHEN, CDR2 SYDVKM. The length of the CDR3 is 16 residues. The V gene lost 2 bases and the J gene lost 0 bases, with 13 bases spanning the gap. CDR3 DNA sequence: TGTGCCAGCAGTTTAGGGGAGCGGAGGTACCAAGAGACCCAGTACTTC. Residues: CASSLGERRYQETQYF.

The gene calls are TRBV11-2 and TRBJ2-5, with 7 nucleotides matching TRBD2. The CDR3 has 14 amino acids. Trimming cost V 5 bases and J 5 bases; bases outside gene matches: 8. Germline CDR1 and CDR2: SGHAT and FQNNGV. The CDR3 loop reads CASSPSTGGETQYF. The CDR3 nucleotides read TGTGCCAGCAGCCCGAGCACCGGGGGGGAGACCCAGTACTTC. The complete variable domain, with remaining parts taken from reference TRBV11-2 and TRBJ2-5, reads EAGVAQSPRYKIIEKRQSVAFWCNPISGHATLYWYQQILGQGPKLLIQFQNNGVVDDSQLPKDRFSAERLKGVDSTLKIQPAKLEDSAVYLCASSPSTGGETQYFGPGTRLLVL.

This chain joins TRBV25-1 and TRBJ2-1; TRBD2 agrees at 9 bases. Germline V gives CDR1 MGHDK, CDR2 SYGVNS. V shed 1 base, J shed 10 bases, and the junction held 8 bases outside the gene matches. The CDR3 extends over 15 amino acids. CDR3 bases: TGTGCCAGCAGTGAATGGGTTAGCGGGAGTTGGGAGCAGTTCTTC. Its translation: CASSEWVSGSWEQFF.

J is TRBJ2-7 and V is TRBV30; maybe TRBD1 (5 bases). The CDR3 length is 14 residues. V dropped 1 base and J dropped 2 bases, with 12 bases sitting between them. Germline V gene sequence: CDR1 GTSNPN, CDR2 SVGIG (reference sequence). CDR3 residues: CAWSGLDTAYEQYF. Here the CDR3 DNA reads TGTGCCTGGAGTGGGTTGGACACAGCCTACGAGCAGTACTTC.

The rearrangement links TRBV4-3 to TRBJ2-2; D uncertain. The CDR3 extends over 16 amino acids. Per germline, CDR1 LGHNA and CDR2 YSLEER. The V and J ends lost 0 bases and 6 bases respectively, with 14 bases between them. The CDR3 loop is CASSQDLSGNAGELFF. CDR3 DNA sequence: TGCGCCAGCAGCCAAGATCTGTCGGGCAACGCCGGGGAGCTGTTTTTT.

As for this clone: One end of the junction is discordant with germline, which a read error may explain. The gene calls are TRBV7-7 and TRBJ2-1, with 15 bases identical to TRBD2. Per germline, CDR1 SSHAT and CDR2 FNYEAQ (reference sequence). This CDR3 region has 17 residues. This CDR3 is CASSHPRTSGRAIEQFF. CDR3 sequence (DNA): TGTGCTAGCAGCCACCCCCGGACTAGCGGGAGGGCCATTGAGCAGTTCTTC. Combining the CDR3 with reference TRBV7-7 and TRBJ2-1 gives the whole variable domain GAGVSQSPRYKVTKRGQDVTLRCDPISSHATLYWYQQALGQGPEFLTYFNYEAQPDKSGLPSDRFSAERPEGSISTLTIQRTEQRDSAMYRCASSHPRTSGRAIEQFFGPGTRLTVL.

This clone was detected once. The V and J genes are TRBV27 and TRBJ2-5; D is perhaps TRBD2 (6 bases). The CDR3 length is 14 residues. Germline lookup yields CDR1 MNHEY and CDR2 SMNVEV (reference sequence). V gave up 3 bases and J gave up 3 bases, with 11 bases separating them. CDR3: CASSLRGGEETQYF. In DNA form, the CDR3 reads TGTGCCAGCAGTTTGCGGGGTGGAGAAGAGACCCAGTACTTC.

Here the CDR3 reads CASSQEASWSEQFF. CDR3 DNA: TGTGCCAGCAGCCAAGAGGCTAGCTGGAGTGAGCAGTTCTTC. The V and J genes are TRBV14 and TRBJ2-1, with TRBD2 as a possible D gene (5 bases). V shed 0 bases and J shed 9 bases, with 12 bases lying between them. The CDR3 spans 14 residues. Per the germline V gene, CDR1 is SGHDN and CDR2 is FVKESK.

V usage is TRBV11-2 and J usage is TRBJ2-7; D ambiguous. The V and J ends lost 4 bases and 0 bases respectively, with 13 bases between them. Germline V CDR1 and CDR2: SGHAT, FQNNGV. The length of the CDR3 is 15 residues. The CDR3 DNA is TGTGCCAGCAGCTCCCTCGCGGCTCTCTCCTACGAGCAGTACTTC. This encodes CASSSLAALSYEQYF.

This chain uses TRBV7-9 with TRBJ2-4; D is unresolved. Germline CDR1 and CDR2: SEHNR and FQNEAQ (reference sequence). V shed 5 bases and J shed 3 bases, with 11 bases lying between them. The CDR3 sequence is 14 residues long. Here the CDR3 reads CASSTTDRKNIQYF. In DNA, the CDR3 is TGTGCCAGCAGCACGACGGACCGCAAAAACATTCAGTACTTC.

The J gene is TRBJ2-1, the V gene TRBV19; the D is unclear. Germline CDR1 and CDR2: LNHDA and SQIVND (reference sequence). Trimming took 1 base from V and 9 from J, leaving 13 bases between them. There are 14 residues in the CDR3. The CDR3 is CASSIGPVGGEQFF. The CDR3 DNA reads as TGTGCCAGTAGTATAGGCCCTGTCGGTGGTGAGCAGTTCTTC.

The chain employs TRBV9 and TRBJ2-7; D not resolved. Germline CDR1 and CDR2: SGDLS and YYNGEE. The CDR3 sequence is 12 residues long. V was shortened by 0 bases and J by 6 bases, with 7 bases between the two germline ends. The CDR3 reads CASSVGAGEQYF. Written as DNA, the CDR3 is TGTGCCAGCAGCGTAGGGGCAGGCGAGCAGTACTTC.

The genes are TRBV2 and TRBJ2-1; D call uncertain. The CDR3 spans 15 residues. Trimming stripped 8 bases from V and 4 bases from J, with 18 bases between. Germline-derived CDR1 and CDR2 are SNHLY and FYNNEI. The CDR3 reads CASPRTPTAYNEQFF. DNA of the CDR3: TGTGCCAGCCCGCGGACCCCTACTGCTTACAATGAGCAGTTCTTC.

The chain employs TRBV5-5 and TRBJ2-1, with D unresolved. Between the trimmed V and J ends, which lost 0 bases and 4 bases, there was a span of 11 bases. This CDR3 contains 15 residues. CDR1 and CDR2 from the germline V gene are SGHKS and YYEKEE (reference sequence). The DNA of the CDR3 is TGTGCCAGCAGCTTGGGGCAGAACTCGTACAATGAGCAGTTCTTC. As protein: CASSLGQNSYNEQFF.

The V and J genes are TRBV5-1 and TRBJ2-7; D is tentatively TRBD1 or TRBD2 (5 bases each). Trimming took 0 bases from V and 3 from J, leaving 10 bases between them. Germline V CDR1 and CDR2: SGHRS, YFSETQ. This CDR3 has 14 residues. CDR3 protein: CASSLGDANYEQYF. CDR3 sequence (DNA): TGCGCCAGCAGCTTGGGGGACGCTAACTACGAGCAGTACTTC. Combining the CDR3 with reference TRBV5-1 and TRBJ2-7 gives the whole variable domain KAGVTQTPRYLIKTRGQQVTLSCSPISGHRSVSWYQQTPGQGLQFLFEYFSETQRNKGNFPGRFSGRQFSNSRSEMNVSTLELGDSALYLCASSLGDANYEQYFGPGTRLTVT.

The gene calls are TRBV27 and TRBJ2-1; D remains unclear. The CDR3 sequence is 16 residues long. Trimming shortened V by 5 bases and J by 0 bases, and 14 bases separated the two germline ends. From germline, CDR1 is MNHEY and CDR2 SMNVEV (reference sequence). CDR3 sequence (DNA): TGTGCCAGCAGTCCCTACCGGGCAGGCTCCTACAATGAGCAGTTCTTC. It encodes CASSPYRAGSYNEQFF.

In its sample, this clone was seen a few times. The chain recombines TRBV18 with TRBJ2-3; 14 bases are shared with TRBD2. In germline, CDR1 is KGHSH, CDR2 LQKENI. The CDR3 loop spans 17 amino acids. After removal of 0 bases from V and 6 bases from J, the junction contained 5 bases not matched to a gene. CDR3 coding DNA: TGTGCCAGCTCACCACCGGGACTAGCGGGAGTGTCGGATACGCAGTATTTT. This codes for CASSPPGLAGVSDTQYF.

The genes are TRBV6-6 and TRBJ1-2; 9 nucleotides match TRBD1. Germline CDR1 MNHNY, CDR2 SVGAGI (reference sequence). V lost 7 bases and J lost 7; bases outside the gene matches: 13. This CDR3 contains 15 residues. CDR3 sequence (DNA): TGTGCCAGCACTCGTGAACAGGGGGCGGACGGTGGCTACACCTTC. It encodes CASTREQGADGGYTF.

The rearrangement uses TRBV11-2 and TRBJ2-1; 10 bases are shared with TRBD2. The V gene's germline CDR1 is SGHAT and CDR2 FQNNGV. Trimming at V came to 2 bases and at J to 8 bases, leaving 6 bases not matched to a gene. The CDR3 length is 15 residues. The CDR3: CASSLSSGRNYEQFF. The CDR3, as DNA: TGTGCCAGCAGCTTATCTAGCGGGAGAAACTATGAGCAGTTCTTC. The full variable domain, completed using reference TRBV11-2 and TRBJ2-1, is EAGVAQSPRYKIIEKRQSVAFWCNPISGHATLYWYQQILGQGPKLLIQFQNNGVVDDSQLPKDRFSAERLKGVDSTLKIQPAKLEDSAVYLCASSLSSGRNYEQFFGPGTRLTVL.

CDR3 DNA: TGTGCCAGCAGCTTGGCTTCCGGGACGGTGACTAACTATGGCTACACCTTC. Translated, it gives CASSLASGTVTNYGYTF. The V call is TRBV5-6, the J call TRBJ1-2, with D perhaps TRBD1 (5 bases). The CDR3 consists of 17 residues. V shed 0 bases and J shed 0 bases, with 15 bases lying between them. The germline gives CDR1 SGHDT, CDR2 YYEEEE. The whole variable domain, filled in from reference TRBV5-6 and TRBJ1-2, reads DAGVTQSPTHLIKTRGQQVTLRCSPKSGHDTVSWYQQALGQGPQFIFQYYEEEERQRGNFPDRFSGHQFPNYSSELNVNALLLGDSALYLCASSLASGTVTNYGYTFGSGTRLTVV.

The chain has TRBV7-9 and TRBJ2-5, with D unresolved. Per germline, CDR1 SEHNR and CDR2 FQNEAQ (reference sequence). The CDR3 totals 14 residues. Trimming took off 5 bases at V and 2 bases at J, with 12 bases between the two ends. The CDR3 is CASSHSLGQETQYF. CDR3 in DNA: TGTGCCAGCAGCCATTCATTAGGGCAAGAGACCCAGTACTTC.

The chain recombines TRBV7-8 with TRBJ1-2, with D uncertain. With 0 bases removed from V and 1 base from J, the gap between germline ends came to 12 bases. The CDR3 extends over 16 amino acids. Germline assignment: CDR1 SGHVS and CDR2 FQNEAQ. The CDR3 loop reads CASSLAFGEVNYGYTF. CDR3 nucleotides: TGTGCCAGCAGCTTAGCATTCGGAGAGGTTAACTATGGCTACACCTTC. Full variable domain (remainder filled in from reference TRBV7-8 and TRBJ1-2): GAGVSQSPRYKVAKRGQDVALRCDPISGHVSLFWYQQALGQGPEFLTYFQNEAQLDKSGLPSDRFFAERPEGSVSTLKIQRTQQEDSAVYLCASSLAFGEVNYGYTFGSGTRLTVV.

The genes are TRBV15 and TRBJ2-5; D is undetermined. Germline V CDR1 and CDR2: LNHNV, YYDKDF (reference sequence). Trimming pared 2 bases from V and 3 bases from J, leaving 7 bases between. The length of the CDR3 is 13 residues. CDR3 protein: CATSRWREETQYF. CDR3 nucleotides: TGTGCCACCAGCAGATGGAGAGAAGAGACCCAGTACTTC.

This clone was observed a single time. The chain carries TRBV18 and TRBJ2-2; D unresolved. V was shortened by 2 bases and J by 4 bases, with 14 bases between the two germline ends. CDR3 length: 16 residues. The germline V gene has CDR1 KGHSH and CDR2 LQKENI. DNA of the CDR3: TGTGCCAGCTCACCAGGTGAAGGCGTCCTCACCGGGGAGCTGTTTTTT. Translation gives CASSPGEGVLTGELFF.

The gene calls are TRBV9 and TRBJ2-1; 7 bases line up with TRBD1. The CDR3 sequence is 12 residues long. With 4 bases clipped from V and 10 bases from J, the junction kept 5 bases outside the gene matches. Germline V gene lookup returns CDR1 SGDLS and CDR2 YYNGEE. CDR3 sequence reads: CASSTYRGEQFF. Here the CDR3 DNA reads TGTGCCAGCAGCACCTACAGGGGAGAGCAGTTCTTC.

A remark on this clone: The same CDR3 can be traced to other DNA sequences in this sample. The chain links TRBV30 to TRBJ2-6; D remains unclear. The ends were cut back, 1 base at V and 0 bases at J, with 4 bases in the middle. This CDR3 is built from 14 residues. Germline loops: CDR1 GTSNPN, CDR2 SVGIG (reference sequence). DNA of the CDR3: TGTGCCTGGAGTGGAGCCTCTGGGGCCAACGTCCTGACTTTC. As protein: CAWSGASGANVLTF.

This CDR3 is CASRHDSTYEQYF. Here the CDR3 DNA reads TGTGCCAGCAGGCACGACAGTACCTACGAGCAGTACTTC. V usage is TRBV13 and J usage is TRBJ2-7; the D gene is possibly TRBD1 (5 bases). Trimming shortened V by 6 bases and J by 2 bases, and 11 bases separated the two germline ends. The CDR3 length is 13 residues. CDR1 PRHDT and CDR2 FYEKMQ come from the germline V gene (reference sequence).

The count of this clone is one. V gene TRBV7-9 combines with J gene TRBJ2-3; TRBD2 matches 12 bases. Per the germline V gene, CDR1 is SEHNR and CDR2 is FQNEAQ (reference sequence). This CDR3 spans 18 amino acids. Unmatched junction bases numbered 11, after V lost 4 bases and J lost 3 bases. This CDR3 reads CASSSPGGLAGLTDTQYF. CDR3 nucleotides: TGTGCCAGCAGCTCCCCCGGCGGACTAGCGGGGCTAACAGATACGCAGTATTTT.

This CDR3 is CAGWPISLHEQYF. CDR3 sequence (DNA): TGTGCCGGGTGGCCTATTTCGCTCCACGAGCAGTACTTC. The chain has TRBV30 and TRBJ2-7, with D unresolved. Germline V gene sequence: CDR1 GTSNPN, CDR2 SVGIG (reference sequence). The CDR3 covers 13 residues. Between the trimmed V and J ends, which lost 8 bases and 5 bases, there was a span of 19 bases.